What follows are 32 T cell receptor beta chains derived from one specimen sequenced in a study of blood T cell repertoires in COVID-19. Profiled with immunoSEQ multiplex PCR; TCRdb holds only in-frame clones, not every one. Here the sample spans about 73,000 clones, around 83% being singletons. The sequencing sample was made of peripheral blood. The receptors originated from a middle-aged man with active COVID-19.

The chain carries TRBV11-3 and TRBJ2-3; D not certain. Trimming left V 2 bases short and J 4 bases short, with 7 bases between. The CDR3 length is 13 residues. Germline CDR1 SGHNT, CDR2 YENEEA. CDR3 sequence (DNA): TGTGCCAGCAGCTTACAGGCCGCAGATACGCAGTATTTT. It specifies CASSLQAADTQYF.

The chain employs TRBV25-1 and TRBJ2-7; 13 bases fit TRBD2. Germline CDR1 is MGHDK and CDR2 is SYGVNS. Unmatched junction bases numbered 13, after V lost 9 bases and J lost 2 bases. This CDR3 region has 17 residues. The CDR3 sequence is CARETSGRGFWTYEQYF. In nucleotides, the CDR3 is TGTGCCAGGGAAACTAGCGGGAGGGGTTTTTGGACCTACGAGCAGTACTTC.

This clone was detected only a few times. The chain uses TRBV3-1 (or the pseudogene TRBV3-2) and TRBJ1-2; the match to TRBD1 covers 8 bases. CDR3 size: 14 residues. After removal of 4 bases from V and 2 bases from J, the junction contained 3 bases not matched to a gene. Germline CDR1 reads LGHDT; CDR2 reads YNNKEL (reference sequence). The CDR3 sequence is CASSLGQANYGYTF. CDR3 DNA sequence: TGTGCCAGCAGCCTGGGACAGGCCAACTATGGCTACACCTTC.

The chain has TRBV2 and TRBJ2-4; TRBD2 matches at 8 bases. Germline assignment: CDR1 SNHLY and CDR2 FYNNEI. CDR3 length: 11 amino acids. The trim removed 6 bases at V and 11 bases at J, leaving 3 bases unmatched. This CDR3 reads CASRSSGLQYF. The CDR3 DNA reads as TGTGCCAGCAGGTCTAGCGGGCTTCAGTACTTC.

The chain combines TRBV6-1 with TRBJ2-7; the D gene is possibly TRBD2 (6 bases). The germline CDR1 and CDR2 sequences are MNHNS and SASEGT. This CDR3 contains 13 residues. The V and J ends lost 0 bases and 3 bases respectively, with 6 bases between them. The CDR3 sequence is CASSEARGYEQYF. The CDR3 nucleotides read TGTGCCAGCAGTGAAGCGCGGGGCTACGAGCAGTACTTC.

The chain is built from TRBV5-1 and TRBJ2-7; 9 nucleotides align to TRBD1. Trimming cost V 4 bases and J 3 bases; bases outside gene matches: 2. CDR3 length: 13 residues. Germline V lookup: CDR1 SGHRS, CDR2 YFSETQ. The CDR3 loop is CASSRTGDYEQYF. CDR3 bases: TGCGCCAGCAGCCGGACAGGGGACTACGAGCAGTACTTC.

V is TRBV5-6 and J is TRBJ2-2; 9 nucleotides line up with TRBD1. The ends lost 3 bases at V and 7 bases at J; junction bases unmatched: 7. Germline CDR1 reads SGHDT; CDR2 reads YYEEEE. The CDR3 is made up of 15 amino acids. The CDR3 here is CASSWTGALGGELFF. The DNA for the CDR3 is TGTGCCAGCAGCTGGACAGGGGCTTTGGGCGGGGAGCTGTTTTTT.

The CDR3 nucleotides read TGTGCCAGCAGCAAAGGCGGGCGGGGGCAGTACTTC. Encoded protein: CASSKGGRGQYF. This sequence joins TRBV21-1 and TRBJ2-7; the D segment call TRBD2 is taken from the table without a DNA check. TRBV21-1 is termed a pseudogene. This CDR3 has 12 amino acids.

This chain links TRBV30 with TRBJ2-7; possibly TRBD2 for D (7 bases). Germline loops: CDR1 GTSNPN, CDR2 SVGIG (reference sequence). Deletions cut 3 bases from V and 3 bases from J, with 21 bases between. The CDR3 extends over 16 amino acids. The CDR3 is CAWSDLGGGSLYEQYF. DNA of the CDR3: TGTGCCTGGAGCGACCTCGGCGGGGGCAGCCTCTACGAGCAGTACTTC.

The chain has TRBV2 and TRBJ2-3; 12 positions match TRBD2. V shed 8 bases, J shed 2 bases, and the junction held 2 bases outside the gene matches. Germline-derived CDR1 and CDR2 are SNHLY and FYNNEI. The CDR3 contains 14 residues. The CDR3 DNA is TGTGCCAGCGGACTAGCGGGACCCACAGATACGCAGTATTTT. As protein: CASGLAGPTDTQYF.

The J gene is TRBJ2-7, the V gene TRBV28; 13 bases are shared with TRBD2. The CDR3 spans 15 residues. Germline V gene data show CDR1 as MDHEN and CDR2 as SYDVKM. V trimming: 3 bases; J trimming: 6 bases; junction bases outside the gene matches: 5. This CDR3 reads CASSFVLAGGSEQYF. The DNA for the CDR3 is TGTGCCAGCAGTTTCGTACTAGCGGGAGGGTCCGAGCAGTACTTC. The full variable domain, its missing parts supplied by reference TRBV28 and TRBJ2-7, is DVKVTQSSRYLVKRTGEKVFLECVQDMDHENMFWYRQDPGLGLRLIYFSYDVKMKEKGDIPEGYSVSREKKERFSLILESASTNQTSMYLCASSFVLAGGSEQYFGPGTRLTVT.

This CDR3 reads CASSNFRRANYGYTF. The CDR3 DNA is TGTGCCAGCAGCAATTTTAGGAGAGCTAACTATGGCTACACCTTC. The chain has TRBV5-4 and TRBJ1-2; D remains unclear. V was trimmed by 4 bases and J by 0 bases, leaving 13 bases between them. Looked up from germline, CDR1 is SGHNT and CDR2 is YYREEE (reference sequence). The CDR3 consists of 15 residues.

This chain uses TRBV12-3 or TRBV12-4 with TRBJ1-2; 7 bases line up with TRBD1. J was trimmed by 5 bases and V by 6 bases; bases with no gene match: 6. The CDR3 runs 13 residues. CDR3 residues: CASRTQGEYGYTF. The DNA of the CDR3 is TGTGCCAGCAGAACCCAGGGGGAGTATGGCTACACCTTC.

The CDR3 sequence is CASSLNGGRDTQYF. The DNA of the CDR3 is TGTGCCAGCAGCTTAAATGGCGGCCGGGATACGCAGTATTTT. The chain employs TRBV7-3 and TRBJ2-3; no clear D gene. CDR1 is SGHTA, CDR2 FQGTGA, per germline. The CDR3 runs 14 residues. The V gene lost 1 base and the J gene lost 6 bases, with 11 bases spanning the gap.

The V and J genes are TRBV7-2 and TRBJ1-1; no clear D gene. The CDR3 spans 14 residues. V was trimmed by 7 bases and J by 0 bases, leaving 12 bases between them. Germline assignment: CDR1 SGHTA and CDR2 FQGNSA. CDR3 loop: CASILGGLNTEAFF. The CDR3 DNA sequence: TGTGCCAGCATTCTGGGAGGGCTGAACACTGAAGCTTTCTTT. Based on the CDR3 plus reference TRBV7-2 and TRBJ1-1, the full variable domain is GAGVSQSPSNKVTEKGKDVELRCDPISGHTALYWYRQSLGQGLEFLIYFQGNSAPDKSGLPSDRFSAERTGGSVSTLTIQRTQQEDSAVYLCASILGGLNTEAFFGQGTRLTVV.

CDR3 DNA sequence: TGTGCCAGCAGCCCCAGACTAGGATACGAGCAGTACTTC. Protein product: CASSPRLGYEQYF. The chain couples TRBV2 to TRBJ2-7, with D perhaps matching TRBD2 (6 bases). Germline V CDR1 and CDR2: SNHLY, FYNNEI. The CDR3 extends over 13 amino acids. The V gene lost 6 bases and the J gene lost 4 bases, with 13 bases spanning the gap.

The chain has TRBV12-5 and TRBJ2-3; 15 bases are shared with TRBD2. Trimming cost V 5 bases and J 1 base; bases outside gene matches: 4. Germline lookup yields CDR1 LGHNT and CDR2 FRNRAP. The CDR3 consists of 17 residues. The CDR3 is CASGRGLAGGRTDTQYF. For the CDR3, the DNA is TGTGCTAGTGGTAGAGGACTAGCGGGAGGGCGCACAGATACGCAGTATTTT.

By share of the sample, this clone is medium-sized. This chain uses TRBV19 with TRBJ2-2; D not resolved. With 4 bases removed from V and 5 bases from J, the gap between germline ends came to 8 bases. CDR1 is LNHDA, CDR2 SQIVND, per germline (reference sequence). The CDR3 contains 13 residues. As DNA, the CDR3 is TGTGCCAGTAGTACAAGCGCTACCGGGGAGCTGTTTTTT. Translation: CASSTSATGELFF.

The chain combines TRBV13 with TRBJ1-6; unclear D gene. CDR1 is PRHDT and CDR2 is FYEKMQ in the germline V gene (reference sequence). Between the trimmed V and J ends, which lost 1 base and 2 bases, there was a span of 9 bases. This CDR3 has 16 residues. The CDR3 DNA follows: TGTGCCAGCAGCTTAGCCGCCACAGCCTATAATTCACCCCTCCACTTT. It is translated as CASSLAATAYNSPLHF.

This chain links TRBV19 with TRBJ2-3, with 8 bases matching TRBD1. J lost 3 bases, V lost 4 bases, and 9 bases had no gene match. From germline, CDR1 is LNHDA and CDR2 SQIVND (reference sequence). This CDR3 has 16 amino acids. The CDR3 nucleotides read TGTGCCAGTAGTAGCAGGACAGGGAAGGGGACAGATACGCAGTATTTT. This encodes CASSSRTGKGTDTQYF.

The chain combines TRBV3-1 (or the pseudogene TRBV3-2) with TRBJ2-1, with D possibly being TRBD1 (5 bases). Germline V gene sequence: CDR1 LGHDT, CDR2 YNNKEL (reference sequence). CDR3 length equals 15 residues. Trimming removed 5 bases at V and 3 bases at J, with 14 bases between. The chain's CDR3 is CASSDTATDYNEQFF. The CDR3 DNA reads TGTGCCAGCAGCGATACGGCGACAGACTACAATGAGCAGTTCTTC.

The V and J genes are TRBV4-1 and TRBJ2-4; D is possibly TRBD2 (6 bases). Germline V lookup: CDR1 MGHRA, CDR2 YSYEKL. The V and J ends lost 4 bases and 8 bases respectively, with 12 bases between them. This CDR3 has 13 amino acids. In DNA, the CDR3 is TGCGCCAGCAGCCTAGGGAGGTCGGACATTCAGTACTTC. This sequence encodes CASSLGRSDIQYF.

Concerning this clone itself: At one of its ends the junction is not consistent with the germline gene, which may arise from a read error. The chain links TRBV7-7 to TRBJ2-1; 8 nucleotides line up with TRBD2. The CDR3 consists of 16 residues. Germline assignment: CDR1 SSHAT and CDR2 FNYEAQ (reference sequence). In DNA form, the CDR3 reads TGTGCTAGCAGCTTAGTATCGGGGGGGGCCGTGAATGAGCAGTTCTTC. Its protein is CASSLVSGGAVNEQFF.

The rearrangement joins TRBV19 to TRBJ2-1; 7 bases map to TRBD1. The CDR3 is 14 amino acids. J was trimmed by 3 bases and V by 6 bases; bases with no gene match: 5. Germline loops: CDR1 LNHDA, CDR2 SQIVND (reference sequence). The CDR3 DNA reads TGTGCCAGTAGCCCGGGGACAGTCTACAATGAGCAGTTCTTC. Translation gives CASSPGTVYNEQFF.

Concerning this clone itself: One end of the junction is discordant with germline, which a read error may explain. The gene calls are TRBV5-1 and TRBJ2-5; 12 nucleotides align to TRBD2. This CDR3 has 16 amino acids. From germline, CDR1 is SGHRS and CDR2 YFSETQ. The CDR3 region is CASSRTSGASAEAQYF. The CDR3 bases are TGCGCCAGCAGCCGGACTAGCGGGGCCTCAGCAGAGGCCCAGTACTTC.

The genes are TRBV3-1 (or the pseudogene TRBV3-2) and TRBJ2-3, with D perhaps TRBD2 (7 bases). Germline assignment: CDR1 LGHDT and CDR2 YNNKEL (reference sequence). V lost 0 bases to trimming and J lost 5 bases, with 15 bases between them. The CDR3 loop spans 16 amino acids. For the CDR3, the DNA is TGTGCCAGCAGCCAAGAACTAGCGCGAGGGGGAGATACGCAGTATTTT. It translates to CASSQELARGGDTQYF.

A word on this clone: This sample includes further DNA sequences coding for the same CDR3. The chain uses TRBV6-5 and TRBJ2-1, with TRBD1 identical over 7 bases. The germline V gene encodes CDR1 MNHEY and CDR2 SVGAGI. J was trimmed by 0 bases and V by 6 bases; bases with no gene match: 5. The CDR3 extends over 15 amino acids. CDR3 in DNA: TGTGCCAGCAGGCCACGGACAGGCTCCTACAATGAGCAGTTCTTC. Protein sequence: CASRPRTGSYNEQFF.

The chain is built from TRBV6-4 and TRBJ2-1, with 7 nucleotides matching TRBD1. The CDR3 has 15 residues. Germline V CDR1 and CDR2: MRHNA, SNTAGT. V lost 3 bases to trimming and J lost 0 bases; unmatched junction nucleotides: 2. CDR3 sequence (DNA): TGTGCCAGCAGTGATCGGACAGGCTCCTACAATGAGCAGTTCTTC. This encodes CASSDRTGSYNEQFF.

V and J are TRBV2 and TRBJ2-7; 11 nucleotides align to TRBD1. Germline V gene lookup returns CDR1 SNHLY and CDR2 FYNNEI. V lost 6 bases to trimming and J lost 9 bases; unmatched junction nucleotides: 7. The CDR3 covers 13 residues. CDR3 sequence: CASSPRTGGLQYF. CDR3 nucleotide sequence: TGTGCCAGCAGCCCCAGGACAGGGGGCCTGCAGTACTTC.

V is TRBV29-1 and J is TRBJ2-1; no definite D call. V was clipped by 6 bases and J by 0 bases, with 12 bases between them. This CDR3 comprises 14 residues. Germline V gives CDR1 SQVTM, CDR2 ANQGSEA. CDR3 sequence (DNA): TGCAGCGTCCTCGACACCAACTCCTACAATGAGCAGTTCTTC. This sequence encodes CSVLDTNSYNEQFF.

The chain carries TRBV4-1 and TRBJ1-6; D remains ambiguous. Trimming pared 1 base from V and 0 bases from J, leaving 16 bases between. The germline CDR1 and CDR2 sequences are MGHRA and YSYEKL. This CDR3 comprises 19 residues. In DNA form, the CDR3 reads TGCGCCAGCAGCCAAGCCGCTGACGGAGGAGGCTCCTATAATTCACCCCTCCACTTT. Residues: CASSQAADGGGSYNSPLHF.

The rearrangement joins TRBV6-5 to TRBJ1-1, with D possibly being TRBD1 (5 bases). The length of the CDR3 is 15 residues. The V end was cut by 6 bases, the J end by 0 bases, with 14 bases between. The germline gives CDR1 MNHEY, CDR2 SVGAGI. The CDR3, as DNA: TGTGCCAGCAGCACCGCCCAGGGATTGAACACTGAAGCTTTCTTT. Translation gives CASSTAQGLNTEAFF.